This T cell receptor (beta chain) came from a study of cytomegalovirus exposure and HLA in healthy donors. Notes on the study in general: Later analysis identified about 17,000 TCR beta sequences associated with HLA alleles, using a false discovery rate threshold of 0.05. An analysis was carried out later, and it reportedly showed fewer N-insertions in an Asian-associated ancestry cluster than the approximately 610-donor mean.

Primers: 60 Vbeta forward and 13 Jbeta reverse. The assay was immunoSEQ multiplex PCR, and TCRdb's table has in-frame clones only and misses some. Of about 120,000 clones listed, roughly 78% are singletons. In regard to this clone: Its antigen is undetermined.

The CDR3 runs 15 residues. Trimming cost V 5 bases and J 4 bases, with 16 bases left between them. Germline V gene lookup returns CDR1 MNHNS and CDR2 SASEGT. The J gene is TRBJ2-3, the V gene TRBV6-1, with D possibly matching TRBD1 (6 bases). Material: PBMCs. The clonotype was recovered from a male donor in good health and CMV-seronegative. The CDR3 sequence is CASSNIDRFSDTQYF. CDR3 nucleotides: TGTGCCAGCAGTAATATAGACAGGTTTTCAGATACGCAGTATTTT.